This T cell receptor beta chain derives from a study of T cell responses to AZD1222 COVID-19 vaccine. Germline V lookup: CDR1 MNHEY, CDR2 SVGAGI. V shed 5 bases, J shed 11 bases, and the junction held 3 bases outside the gene matches. There are 11 residues in the CDR3. TCRdb's copy holds only in-frame clones and misses some; the assay was immunoSEQ multiplex PCR. The data show 250,000 or so clones, with over 85% seen just once and 0.5% to 0.7% held by the top ten. Sample: peripheral blood, taken on day 0 of AZD1222 vaccination. The rearrangement uses TRBV6-5 and TRBJ2-1; 7 bases match TRBD2. The origin of this receptor is an adult in good health. DNA of the CDR3: TGTGCCAGCAGTACCGGGACTAAGCAGTTCTTC. This sequence encodes CASSTGTKQFF.